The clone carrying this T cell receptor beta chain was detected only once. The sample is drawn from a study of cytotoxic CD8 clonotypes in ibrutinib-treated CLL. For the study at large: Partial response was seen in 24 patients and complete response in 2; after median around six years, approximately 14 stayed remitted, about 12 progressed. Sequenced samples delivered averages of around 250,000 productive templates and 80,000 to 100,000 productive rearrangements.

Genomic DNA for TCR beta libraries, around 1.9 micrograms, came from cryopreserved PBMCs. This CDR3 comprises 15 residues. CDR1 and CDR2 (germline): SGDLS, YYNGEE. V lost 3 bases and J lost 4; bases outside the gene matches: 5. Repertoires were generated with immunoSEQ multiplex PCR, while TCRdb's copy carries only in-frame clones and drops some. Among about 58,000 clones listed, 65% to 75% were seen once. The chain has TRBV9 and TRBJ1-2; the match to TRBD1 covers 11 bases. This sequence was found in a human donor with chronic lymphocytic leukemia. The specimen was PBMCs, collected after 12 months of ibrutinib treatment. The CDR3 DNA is TGTGCCAGCAGCGAAGGGACAGGGGGTATCTATGGCTACACCTTC. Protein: CASSEGTGGIYGYTF. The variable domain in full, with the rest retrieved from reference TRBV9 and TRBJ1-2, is DSGVTQTPKHLITATGQRVTLRCSPRSGDLSVYWYQQSLDQGLQFLIQYYNGEERAKGNILERFSAQQFPDLHSELNLSSLELGDSALYFCASSEGTGGIYGYTFGSGTRLTVV.